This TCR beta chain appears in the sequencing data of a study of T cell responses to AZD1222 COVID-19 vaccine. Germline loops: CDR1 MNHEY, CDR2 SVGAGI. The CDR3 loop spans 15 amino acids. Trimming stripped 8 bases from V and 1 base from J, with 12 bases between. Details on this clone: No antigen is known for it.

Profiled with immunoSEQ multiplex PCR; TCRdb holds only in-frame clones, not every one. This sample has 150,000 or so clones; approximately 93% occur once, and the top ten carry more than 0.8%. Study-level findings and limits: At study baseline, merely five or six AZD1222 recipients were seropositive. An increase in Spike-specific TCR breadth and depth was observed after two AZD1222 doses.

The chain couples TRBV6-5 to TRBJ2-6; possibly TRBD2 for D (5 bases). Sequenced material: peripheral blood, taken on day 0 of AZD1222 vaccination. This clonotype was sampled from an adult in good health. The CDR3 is CASLLGESGANVLTF. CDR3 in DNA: TGTGCCAGCCTTCTCGGGGAATCTGGGGCCAACGTCCTGACTTTC.